These T cell receptor beta chains were read from a single sample in a study of radiotherapy plus CTLA-4 blockade in lung cancer. Repertoires were generated with immunoSEQ multiplex PCR, while TCRdb's copy carries only in-frame clones and drops some. The sample has 80,000 to 95,000 clones, approximately 78% seen once. This specimen was peripheral blood, taken from a patient treated with radiotherapy plus ipilimumab. The source of these receptors is a human donor with non-small cell lung cancer that progressed on radiotherapy plus ipilimumab. Both conserved end residues are trimmed from each CDR3.

j_call: TRBJ2-1
v_call: TRBV6-1
cdr3_aa: ASKIAGGPGNEQF

j_call: TRBJ1-3
v_call: TRBV19
cdr3_aa: ASSGTAIWTGNTIY

j_call: TRBJ2-7
v_call: TRBV5-1
cdr3_aa: ASSWETAYEQY

j_call: TRBJ1-1
v_call: TRBV23-1
cdr3_aa: ASSQSPHREGNTEAF

j_call: TRBJ2-1
v_call: TRBV28
cdr3_aa: ASSFPLLVGNEQF

j_call: TRBJ1-2
v_call: TRBV11-2
cdr3_aa: ASSFSGRDRGYT

j_call: TRBJ2-7
v_call: TRBV6-5
cdr3_aa: ASKTGTGGIEQY

j_call: TRBJ2-5
v_call: TRBV6-6
cdr3_aa: ASSYSPDLIQETQY

j_call: TRBJ2-6
v_call: TRBV30
cdr3_aa: AWRSPYSGANVLT

j_call: TRBJ2-1
v_call: TRBV11-3
cdr3_aa: ASSPTRDYNEQF

j_call: TRBJ2-7
v_call: TRBV6-6
cdr3_aa: ASSYGGSSEQY

j_call: TRBJ2-7
v_call: TRBV7-9
cdr3_aa: ASSILAGVSYEQY

j_call: TRBJ2-2
v_call: TRBV11-2
cdr3_aa: ASSPLAGATGELF